The 32 T cell receptor beta chains below all came from one sample that was sequenced in a study of CD8+ T cells in alopecia areata. RNA was isolated and reverse transcribed to cDNA, the sequencing template. Sequencing used immunoSEQ multiplex PCR; TCRdb keeps in-frame clones, though not all of them. The sample lists under 250,000 clones, around three fifths occurring once. The treatment: oral pan-JAK inhibitor, 5-10 mg twice daily. The sequencing here drew on CD4+ T cells sorted from blood, taken at week 4, from a patient treated with tofacitinib. These receptors were obtained from a human donor with alopecia areata.

This clone was seen just once. The chain employs TRBV9 and TRBJ1-5, with unresolved D. This CDR3 region has 13 residues. CDR1 and CDR2 (germline): SGDLS, YYNGEE. Trimming left V 0 bases short and J 11 bases short, with 12 bases between. The CDR3 coding sequence is TGTGCCAGCAGCGTAGAGTCCGGTGGGGCCCAGCATTTT. Encoded protein: CASSVESGGAQHF.

The J gene is TRBJ2-7, the V gene TRBV6-1; D tentatively fits TRBD1 or TRBD2 (5 bases each). The germline CDR1 and CDR2 sequences are MNHNS and SASEGT. V shed 8 bases and J shed 0 bases, with 17 bases lying between them. This CDR3 region has 15 residues. Here the CDR3 reads CASLSWGITSYEQYF. The CDR3 DNA reads as TGTGCCAGCCTCAGTTGGGGGATTACCTCCTACGAGCAGTACTTC.

The chain employs TRBV25-1 and TRBJ1-2; 7 nucleotides match TRBD1. Looked up from germline, CDR1 is MGHDK and CDR2 is SYGVNS. This CDR3 region has 14 residues. Germline trimming cut 2 bases from V and 2 bases from J; bases unmatched to any gene: 2. CDR3 sequence (DNA): TGTGCCAGCAGTGAAAGACAGGGCAACTATGGCTACACCTTC. It is translated as CASSERQGNYGYTF.

This sequence joins TRBV30 and TRBJ1-1; D is perhaps TRBD1 (5 bases). Germline V gene lookup returns CDR1 GTSNPN and CDR2 SVGIG (reference sequence). The CDR3 runs to 14 residues. V lost 3 bases and J 10 bases, leaving 21 bases between the germline ends. CDR3 coding DNA: TGTGCCTGGAGCACCCCCCGGGGGTACCTTCGAGCTTTCTTT. Encoded protein: CAWSTPRGYLRAFF.

This sequence joins TRBV5-1 and TRBJ2-2; either TRBD1 or TRBD2 may supply D (5 bases each). CDR1 SGHRS and CDR2 YFSETQ come from the germline V gene. This CDR3 is 15 amino acids long. The germline V and J ends were trimmed by 3 bases and 3 bases, with 12 bases remaining between them. This CDR3 reads CASSSREPDTGELFF. The CDR3 coding sequence is TGCGCCAGCAGCTCCAGGGAGCCGGACACCGGGGAGCTGTTTTTT.

This clone was counted a few times. The chain carries TRBV29-1 and TRBJ2-7; 8 bases align to TRBD1. The CDR3 spans 14 residues. CDR1 SQVTM and CDR2 ANQGSEA come from the germline V gene. The V and J ends lost 6 bases and 0 bases, in that order; junction bases with no gene match: 7. The CDR3 region is CSVQDRDNSYEQYF. As DNA, the CDR3 is TGCAGCGTCCAGGACAGGGATAACTCCTACGAGCAGTACTTC.

In nucleotides, the CDR3 is TGCGCCACGTCTGAGAGCCCGAACGGCTACGAGCAGTACTTC. Translating it yields CATSESPNGYEQYF. The genes are TRBV5-1 and TRBJ2-7; D gene uncertain. Trimming took 9 bases from V and 3 from J, leaving 19 bases between them. The CDR3 covers 14 residues. Germline CDR1 is SGHRS and CDR2 is YFSETQ.

The chain links TRBV5-1 to TRBJ2-6, with D possibly called TRBD1 or TRBD2 (5 bases each). V shed 2 bases and J shed 4 bases, with 31 bases lying between them. Germline-derived CDR1 and CDR2 are SGHRS and YFSETQ. This CDR3 is 22 amino acids long. The CDR3 protein is CASSFRSEPPGTNFMGANVLTF. The CDR3 DNA reads TGCGCCAGCAGCTTTAGGTCAGAGCCACCCGGGACCAACTTTATGGGGGCCAACGTCCTGACTTTC.

The chain has TRBV10-3 and TRBJ1-2; D is undetermined. CDR1 ENHRY and CDR2 SYGVKD come from the germline V gene. The CDR3 is 11 residues long. The V and J ends lost 2 bases and 8 bases respectively, with 6 bases between them. DNA for the CDR3: TGTGCCATCAGTGAGGGAAGAGGCTACACCTTC. Translated, it gives CAISEGRGYTF.

This clone has a handful of counts. The chain joins TRBV10-3 to TRBJ2-2; weak D call: TRBD2 (6 bases). Trimming cost V 0 bases and J 1 base, with 9 bases left between them. Germline CDR1 is ENHRY and CDR2 is SYGVKD. This CDR3 contains 16 residues. CDR3 nucleotides: TGTGCCATCAGTGAGTCGAGAGCGGGGAACACCGGGGAGCTGTTTTTT. Protein product: CAISESRAGNTGELFF.

The chain carries TRBV29-1 and TRBJ2-3; 13 nucleotides align to TRBD2. V trimming: 7 bases; J trimming: 4 bases; junction bases outside the gene matches: 5. CDR3 size: 14 residues. Germline lookup yields CDR1 SQVTM and CDR2 ANQGSEA. The CDR3 here is CSGQLAGGPDTQYF. The CDR3 DNA reads as TGCAGCGGGCAACTAGCGGGGGGGCCAGATACGCAGTATTTT.

This clone was recorded a few times. The chain recombines TRBV28 with TRBJ1-1; D gene ambiguous. V lost 2 bases to trimming and J lost 5 bases, with 9 bases between them. The CDR3 totals 13 residues. Germline loops: CDR1 MDHEN, CDR2 SYDVKM. The CDR3 DNA sequence: TGTGCCAGCAGTTTAGGGGTCAAGACTGAAGCTTTCTTT. Its translation is CASSLGVKTEAFF.

The genes are TRBV5-1 and TRBJ1-1, with TRBD1 identical over 7 bases. From germline, CDR1 is SGHRS and CDR2 YFSETQ. CDR3 length equals 14 residues. Trimming removed 3 bases from V and 2 bases from J; junction bases left unmatched: 4. For the CDR3, the DNA is TGCGCCAGCAGCTCGGGACAGACAAACACTGAAGCTTTCTTT. Translation: CASSSGQTNTEAFF. Full variable domain (rest looked up from reference TRBV5-1 and TRBJ1-1): KAGVTQTPRYLIKTRGQQVTLSCSPISGHRSVSWYQQTPGQGLQFLFEYFSETQRNKGNFPGRFSGRQFSNSRSEMNVSTLELGDSALYLCASSSGQTNTEAFFGQGTRLTVV.

The gene calls are TRBV29-1 and TRBJ1-2; weak D call: TRBD1 (5 bases). This CDR3 is 13 amino acids long. V lost 3 bases and J 2 bases, leaving 10 bases between the germline ends. Germline assignment: CDR1 SQVTM and CDR2 ANQGSEA. In nucleotides, the CDR3 is TGCAGCGTTGATGGGTCAGGGAACTATGGCTACACCTTC. Residues: CSVDGSGNYGYTF. The variable domain in full, completed from reference TRBV29-1 and TRBJ1-2, reads SAVISQKPSRDICQRGTSLTIQCQVDSQVTMMFWYRQQPGQSLTLIATANQGSEATYESGFVIDKFPISRPNLTFSTLTVSNMSPEDSSIYLCSVDGSGNYGYTFGSGTRLTVV.

This clone was detected once. V and J are TRBV7-6 and TRBJ1-5; no reliable D call. Per germline, CDR1 SGHVS and CDR2 FNYEAQ. Trimming stripped 0 bases from V and 13 bases from J, with 10 bases between. The CDR3 loop spans 12 amino acids. The CDR3 DNA is TGTGCCAGCAGCTTAGCGCTCAGGTCACAGCATTTT. Translating it yields CASSLALRSQHF.

V gene TRBV4-2 combines with J gene TRBJ1-2; maybe TRBD1 (5 bases). V was trimmed by 2 bases and J by 6 bases, leaving 13 bases between them. Germline assignment: CDR1 LGHNA and CDR2 YNFKEQ. The CDR3 sequence is 14 residues long. CDR3 nucleotides: TGTGCCAGCAGCCAAAGGGGCTCGGATAATGGCTACACCTTC. Its protein is CASSQRGSDNGYTF.

The V and J genes are TRBV30 and TRBJ1-5; D unclear. V was pared by 2 bases and J by 4 bases, with 9 bases between. The CDR3 totals 13 residues. Per germline, CDR1 GTSNPN and CDR2 SVGIG (reference sequence). The CDR3 DNA sequence: TGTGCCTGGAGTTCTCAGCCTAATCAGCCCCAGCATTTT. Translated: CAWSSQPNQPQHF.

A note on this clone: One end of the junction does not line up with germline, which may come from a read error. The chain links TRBV13 to TRBJ2-7; D tentatively reads TRBD1 or TRBD2 (5 bases each). The CDR3 runs 15 residues. Germline V CDR1 and CDR2: PRHDT, FYEKMQ (reference sequence). In DNA form, the CDR3 reads TGTGCCAGCAGCCCCGTAGGGACCCCATCCTCCGAGCAGTACTTC. It yields the protein CASSPVGTPSSEQYF.

This clone was picked up a small number of times. CDR3 coding DNA: TGTGCCAGCAGCGTATTAGCCACGGCGGTCGGAGGCTACACCTTC. It is translated as CASSVLATAVGGYTF. The chain carries TRBV7-2 and TRBJ1-2; D unclear. V lost 5 bases, J lost 8 bases, and 21 bases lay in between. This CDR3 has 15 amino acids. Germline-derived CDR1 and CDR2 are SGHTA and FQGNSA.

This chain connects TRBV30 to TRBJ1-1; 10 bases are shared with TRBD1. Unmatched junction bases numbered 8, after V lost 2 bases and J lost 5 bases. CDR1 is GTSNPN and CDR2 is SVGIG in the germline V gene (reference sequence). CDR3 size: 15 residues. The CDR3 DNA reads as TGTGCCTGGAGTCGGGTCGGACAGGGGGGGACTGAAGCTTTCTTT. This codes for CAWSRVGQGGTEAFF.

The chain employs TRBV4-1 and TRBJ1-6; tentative D call: TRBD1 (5 bases). Trimming removed 2 bases at V and 5 bases at J, with 13 bases between. Germline V gene sequence: CDR1 MGHRA, CDR2 YSYEKL. CDR3 length: 16 residues. The CDR3 loop is CASSQFPRGNNSPLHF. The DNA for the CDR3 is TGCGCCAGCAGCCAATTCCCAAGGGGTAATAATTCACCCCTCCACTTT.

The J gene is TRBJ2-3, the V gene TRBV25-1; tentative D call: TRBD1 (5 bases). The germline V gene encodes CDR1 MGHDK and CDR2 SYGVNS. CDR3 length: 11 amino acids. Trimming left V 5 bases short and J 11 bases short, with 11 bases between. CDR3 residues: CASSLRTRQYF. CDR3 sequence (DNA): TGTGCCAGCAGTCTCAGGACACGGCAGTATTTT.

This clone was observed a handful of times. The chain employs TRBV29-1 and TRBJ2-5; 7 bases map to TRBD1. V lost 7 bases to trimming and J lost 5 bases; unmatched junction nucleotides: 10. This CDR3 contains 13 residues. Germline CDR1 reads SQVTM; CDR2 reads ANQGSEA. CDR3 region: CSAKPGTVETQYF. In DNA form, the CDR3 reads TGCAGCGCAAAGCCCGGGACAGTCGAGACCCAGTACTTC.

This chain joins TRBV29-1 and TRBJ2-2; unclear D gene. V dropped 7 bases and J dropped 0 bases, with 6 bases sitting between them. Germline V CDR1 and CDR2: SQVTM, ANQGSEA. This CDR3 is 12 amino acids long. The CDR3 DNA sequence: TGCAGCGCGTTGCCGAACACCGGGGAGCTGTTTTTT. Its translation: CSALPNTGELFF.

This chain joins TRBV30 and TRBJ1-1; 8 bases agree with TRBD1. The J segment lost 8 bases and the V segment lost 2 bases, leaving 7 bases of the junction unmatched. Per germline, CDR1 GTSNPN and CDR2 SVGIG (reference sequence). The CDR3 covers 13 residues. The CDR3 protein is CAWSSGGQGEAFF. The DNA for the CDR3 is TGTGCCTGGAGTTCGGGTGGACAGGGAGAAGCTTTCTTT. Together with reference TRBV30 and TRBJ1-1, the CDR3 gives the full variable domain: SQTIHQWPATLVQPVGSPLSLECTVEGTSNPNLYWYRQAAGRGLQLLFYSVGIGQISSEVPQNLSASRPQDRQFILSSKKLLLSDSGFYLCAWSSGGQGEAFFGQGTRLTVV.

The V call is TRBV30, the J call TRBJ1-1; D unresolved. This CDR3 is 8 amino acids long. V lost 4 bases and J lost 10, with 4 bases in between. CDR1 and CDR2 from the germline V gene are GTSNPN and SVGIG (reference sequence). The CDR3 region has the DNA TGTGCCTGGAATGGAGCTTTCTTT. It codes for CAWNGAFF.

This chain joins TRBV25-1 and TRBJ1-2; 7 nucleotides match TRBD1. V lost 2 bases, J lost 4 bases, and 10 bases stayed unmatched. CDR3 size: 16 residues. Germline V gene lookup returns CDR1 MGHDK and CDR2 SYGVNS. This chain's CDR3 is CASSEPRGQAFYGYTF. In DNA, the CDR3 is TGTGCCAGCAGTGAACCTCGCGGACAGGCGTTCTATGGCTACACCTTC.

This chain connects TRBV30 to TRBJ1-2; no firm D call. Looked up from germline, CDR1 is GTSNPN and CDR2 is SVGIG (reference sequence). This CDR3 spans 12 amino acids. Trimming removed 0 bases at V and 5 bases at J, with 7 bases between. Here the CDR3 reads CAWSVPTYGYTF. CDR3 bases: TGTGCCTGGAGTGTACCCACGTATGGCTACACCTTC.

This chain uses TRBV2 with TRBJ1-2, with TRBD1 as a possible D gene (5 bases). The CDR3 runs to 14 residues. V lost 1 base, J lost 3 bases, and 9 bases lay in between. Per germline, CDR1 SNHLY and CDR2 FYNNEI. CDR3 nucleotides: TGTGCCAGCAGTGAAGGCGGGGCCTACTATGGCTACACCTTC. It is translated as CASSEGGAYYGYTF. The full variable domain, its missing parts supplied by reference TRBV2 and TRBJ1-2, is EPEVTQTPSHQVTQMGQEVILRCVPISNHLYFYWYRQILGQKVEFLVSFYNNEISEKSEIFDDQFSVERPDGSNFTLKIRSTKLEDSAMYFCASSEGGAYYGYTFGSGTRLTVV.

The genes are TRBV4-3 and TRBJ2-1, with TRBD2 matching 9 bases. The CDR3 has 15 amino acids. V lost 0 bases, J lost 10 bases, and 7 bases stayed unmatched. The germline V gene has CDR1 LGHNA and CDR2 YSLEER. The CDR3 DNA follows: TGCGCCAGCAGCCAAGATGGGGGAGCGGGGGGAGAGCAGTTCTTC. It specifies CASSQDGGAGGEQFF.

V gene TRBV30 combines with J gene TRBJ2-3; 13 bases fit TRBD2. The junction had 9 bases not matched to a gene; V was cut back by 8 bases and J by 7 bases. The germline V gene encodes CDR1 GTSNPN and CDR2 SVGIG (reference sequence). CDR3 size: 14 residues. CDR3 residues: CAQTTSGGAYTQYF. CDR3 bases: TGTGCCCAGACCACTAGCGGGGGGGCATATACGCAGTATTTT. Filled out from reference TRBV30 and TRBJ2-3, the complete variable domain reads SQTIHQWPATLVQPVGSPLSLECTVEGTSNPNLYWYRQAAGRGLQLLFYSVGIGQISSEVPQNLSASRPQDRQFILSSKKLLLSDSGFYLCAQTTSGGAYTQYFGPGTRLTVL.

This clone was counted between two and nine times. The rearrangement joins TRBV29-1 to TRBJ2-7; D gene unclear. The CDR3 totals 11 residues. With 7 bases removed from V and 1 base from J, the gap between germline ends came to 8 bases. Germline CDR1 and CDR2: SQVTM and ANQGSEA. CDR3 in amino acids: CSGTISYEQYF. In nucleotides, the CDR3 is TGCAGCGGAACCATATCCTACGAGCAGTACTTC.